This T cell receptor beta chain was retrieved from a study of T cell repertoires in ileal Crohn's disease. Regarding the study as a whole: Compared with CD4 T cells, sorted CD8 cells carried more expanded clones.

Sequenced by immunoSEQ multiplex PCR; TCRdb stores in-frame clones only, minus some. The table lists about 140 clones, about 95% of them singletons. On this clone: Its antigen is unknown.

Specified time point: inflamed ileum from the surgical specimen. The CDR3 runs 13 residues. Looked up from germline, CDR1 is SGDLS and CDR2 is YYNGEE. Trimming stripped 1 base from V and 3 bases from J, with 5 bases between. Sequenced: ileal tissue. The chain recombines TRBV9 with TRBJ2-1; D is ambiguous. The sequence came from an adult with Crohn's disease. The CDR3 DNA follows: TGTGCCAGCAGCGTATGGGACTACAATGAGCAGTTCTTC. Translating it yields CASSVWDYNEQFF.